This T cell receptor (beta chain) was captured in a study of Graves' ophthalmopathy and Graves' hyperthyroidism. This clonotype was picked up many times. The antigen is undetermined. General study findings and limits: Stable hyperthyroidism and ophthalmopathy were told apart by a 13-signature model, which achieved around 88% sensitivity and roughly 80% specificity.

This CDR3 has 13 residues. Trimming at V came to 6 bases and at J to 3 bases, leaving 4 bases not matched to a gene. The germline gives CDR1 MDHEN, CDR2 SYDVKM. The sequenced template was RNA, covering the TCR beta CDR3 region. The authors performed first-round RT-PCR with HTBI primers and then a second-round multiplex PCR. TCRdb recomputed calls from the multiplex PCR reads with MiXCR, one row per CDR3 protein. The sample holds about 220,000 distinct CDR3 sequences; 20% to 25% are singletons and the top ten take roughly 44%. V is TRBV28 and J is TRBJ2-5; TRBD1 matches 7 bases. The source material was peripheral blood. This receptor was taken from a woman between 45 and 60 years old with Graves' ophthalmopathy. The CDR3 region has the DNA TGTGCCAGCAGGTACAGGGGAAAAGAGACCCAGTACTTC. This gives the protein CASRYRGKETQYF.